The 17 T cell receptor beta chains listed next were all sequenced from one sample in a study of OX40 agonist ivuxolimab in advanced cancers. The protocol was immunoSEQ multiplex PCR, while the TCRdb copy is restricted to in-frame clones and leaves out a portion. The data contain about 110,000 clones, 90% of them singletons. Sequenced here: CD4+ or CD8+ T cells sorted from blood, sampled in a trial of the OX40 agonist ivuxolimab. These receptors originate from an adult with an advanced solid tumor such as melanoma, head and neck, liver or kidney cancer.

The rearrangement uses TRBV4-3 and TRBJ2-1; 8 bases map to TRBD2. V was clipped by 0 bases and J by 9 bases; unmatched bases: 1. This CDR3 spans 13 amino acids. From germline, CDR1 is LGHNA and CDR2 YSLEER. This CDR3 reads CASSQDREGEQFF. As DNA, the CDR3 is TGCGCCAGCAGCCAAGATCGGGAGGGTGAGCAGTTCTTC.

V gene TRBV21-1 combines with J gene TRBJ2-5; TRBD2 reflects the table's D call only, with no check against the DNA. TRBV21-1 is recorded as a pseudogene. The CDR3 totals 15 residues. Written as DNA, the CDR3 is TGTGCCAGCAGCAAAATAGCGGGGGGCCAAGAGACCCAGTACTTC. As protein: CASSKIAGGQETQYF.

The chain has TRBV2 and TRBJ2-5; TRBD2 is a possible D gene (7 bases). The CDR3 is made up of 13 amino acids. Between the trimmed V and J ends, which lost 7 bases and 9 bases, there was a span of 18 bases. Germline V gives CDR1 SNHLY, CDR2 FYNNEI. The CDR3 sequence is CASITGGQKAQYF. Written as DNA, the CDR3 is TGTGCCAGCATCACCGGGGGGCAAAAGGCCCAGTACTTC. Variable domain in full (rest from reference TRBV2 and TRBJ2-5): EPEVTQTPSHQVTQMGQEVILRCVPISNHLYFYWYRQILGQKVEFLVSFYNNEISEKSEIFDDQFSVERPDGSNFTLKIRSTKLEDSAMYFCASITGGQKAQYFGPGTRLLVL.

The genes are TRBV19 and TRBJ1-1; possible D gene TRBD1, 5 bases. Germline CDR1 is LNHDA and CDR2 is SQIVND (reference sequence). The V gene lost 3 bases and the J gene lost 4 bases, with 9 bases spanning the gap. The CDR3 spans 13 residues. This CDR3 is CASSIQGSTEAFF. The DNA for the CDR3 is TGTGCCAGTAGTATCCAGGGTAGCACTGAAGCTTTCTTT.

The chain couples TRBV18 to TRBJ2-3; 9 positions agree with TRBD1. V shed 1 base, J shed 9 bases, and the junction held 2 bases outside the gene matches. This CDR3 has 13 residues. The germline V gene has CDR1 KGHSH and CDR2 LQKENI. The CDR3 sequence is CASSPQDRGTQYF. The CDR3, as DNA: TGTGCCAGCTCACCACAGGACAGGGGAACGCAGTATTTT.

The CDR3 coding sequence is TGTGCCAGCAGCGTGGTGGGAACCGGGGAGCTGTTTTTT. It specifies CASSVVGTGELFF. The chain is built from TRBV9 and TRBJ2-2; D uncertain. Per the germline V gene, CDR1 is SGDLS and CDR2 is YYNGEE. This CDR3 contains 13 residues. Trimming cost V 2 bases and J 5 bases, with 7 bases left between them.

The chain links TRBV10-3 to TRBJ1-2; no clear D. Germline values: CDR1 ENHRY, CDR2 SYGVKD. This CDR3 has 15 amino acids. V lost 2 bases and J 6 bases, leaving 16 bases between the germline ends. CDR3 DNA sequence: TGTGCCATCAGTGAGGGGATACCCGGTACGGATGGCTACACCTTC. As protein: CAISEGIPGTDGYTF.

Only one count was recorded for this clone. The chain links TRBV6-1 to TRBJ1-4, with D hard to call. The V gene's germline CDR1 is MNHNS and CDR2 SASEGT. CDR3 size: 16 residues. V was trimmed by 2 bases and J by 0 bases, leaving 10 bases between them. The CDR3, as DNA: TGTGCCAGCAGTGAACCCCCAACCCCAACTAATGAAAAACTGTTTTTT. Translated: CASSEPPTPTNEKLFF.

This clone was detected only once. The chain joins TRBV18 to TRBJ1-5, with D possibly TRBD1 on 6 matching bases. Germline loops: CDR1 KGHSH, CDR2 LQKENI. The CDR3 runs 16 residues. Trimming took 6 bases from V and 2 from J, leaving 17 bases between them. In DNA form, the CDR3 reads TGTGCCAGCTCCCCCTTGGGGGGCCACGGCAATCAGCCCCAGCATTTT. This gives the protein CASSPLGGHGNQPQHF.

The chain employs TRBV7-2 and TRBJ2-7; D is possibly TRBD1 (5 bases). Looked up from germline, CDR1 is SGHTA and CDR2 is FQGNSA. This CDR3 is built from 15 residues. Trimming cost V 5 bases and J 0 bases, with 14 bases left between them. CDR3 residues: CASSPQGSYSYEQYF. The CDR3 nucleotides are TGTGCCAGCAGCCCCCAGGGAAGCTACTCCTACGAGCAGTACTTC.

The rearrangement uses TRBV7-2 and TRBJ2-7, with 8 bases fitting TRBD2. This CDR3 region has 18 residues. Unmatched junction bases numbered 11, after V lost 1 base and J lost 0 bases. CDR1 and CDR2 from the germline V gene are SGHTA and FQGNSA. The CDR3 region has the DNA TGTGCCAGCAGCTTAGGATCTCATTCTAGCGGGTACTCCTACGAGCAGTACTTC. This encodes CASSLGSHSSGYSYEQYF.

In DNA, the CDR3 is TGTGCCAGCAGCCAGGACAGAGTGGTTTTTTTCTTT. Translation: CASSQDRVVFFF. The chain has TRBV14 and TRBJ1-1; possibly TRBD1 for D (6 bases). There are 12 residues in the CDR3. The ends were cut back, 3 bases at V and 13 bases at J, with 15 bases in the middle. The germline V gene has CDR1 SGHDN and CDR2 FVKESK.

The chain is built from TRBV6-5 and TRBJ1-2; D is possibly TRBD1 (6 bases). This CDR3 is 15 amino acids long. CDR1 is MNHEY, CDR2 SVGAGI, per germline. Trimming shortened V by 6 bases and J by 0 bases, and 14 bases separated the two germline ends. The CDR3 nucleotides read TGTGCCAGCAGCCCCGAGGGGGGGACTAACTATGGCTACACCTTC. It yields the protein CASSPEGGTNYGYTF.

V is TRBV7-9 and J is TRBJ2-1; no clear D. Trimming pared 1 base from V and 6 bases from J, leaving 10 bases between. Per germline, CDR1 SEHNR and CDR2 FQNEAQ (reference sequence). The CDR3 consists of 14 residues. The CDR3 bases are TGTGCCAGCAGCTTAGGCGGCCGAATCAATGAGCAGTTCTTC. Protein product: CASSLGGRINEQFF. The full variable domain, completed using reference TRBV7-9 and TRBJ2-1, is DTGVSQNPRHKITKRGQNVTFRCDPISEHNRLYWYRQTLGQGPEFLTYFQNEAQLEKSRLLSDRFSAERPKGSFSTLEIQRTEQGDSAMYLCASSLGGRINEQFFGPGTRLTVL.

The chain employs TRBV6-4 and TRBJ1-5, with D perhaps matching TRBD1 (6 bases). Germline V CDR1 and CDR2: MRHNA, SNTAGT. This CDR3 has 13 residues. The germline V and J ends were trimmed by 6 bases and 4 bases, with 10 bases remaining between them. Written as DNA, the CDR3 is TGTGCCAGCAGCCCCCAGGGGAATCAGCCCCAGCATTTT. This encodes CASSPQGNQPQHF.

V and J are TRBV14 and TRBJ2-7; 7 nucleotides line up with TRBD1. The CDR3 covers 12 residues. V trimming: 8 bases; J trimming: 2 bases; junction bases outside the gene matches: 3. CDR1 is SGHDN, CDR2 FVKESK, per germline. CDR3 protein: CASGGQTYEQYF. CDR3 DNA: TGTGCCAGCGGGGGACAGACCTACGAGCAGTACTTC.

The rearrangement uses TRBV6-5 and TRBJ1-6; the D gene is possibly TRBD1 (5 bases). Germline CDR1 and CDR2: MNHEY and SVGAGI. There are 14 residues in the CDR3. The germline V and J ends were trimmed by 4 bases and 7 bases, with 11 bases remaining between them. The CDR3 DNA is TGTGCCAGCAGTTCGAGGACAAAGAATTCACCCCTCCACTTT. This encodes CASSSRTKNSPLHF.